This is a list of T cell receptor beta chains from one sample in a study of tumor-infiltrating lymphocytes in primary liver carcinoma. TCRdb itself ran the multiplex PCR reads through MiXCR, one entry per CDR3 protein. The sample has approximately 330,000 distinct CDR3 sequences; roughly two thirds are singletons. Sequencing was done on a sample of peripheral blood. The receptor set was obtained from a man aged 40-50 years with primary liver carcinoma and hepatitis B virus infection. The CDR3 runs from the conserved cysteine through the conserved F or W. A D gene is named only where the DNA matches it firmly. Where a row states a size, it is once, few, many or the class of an expanded clone; other rows omit it.

TGTGCCAGCAGGCCCGCGGGCTTTGGCACTGAAGCTTTCTTT CASRPAGFGTEAFF . TRBJ1-1 TRBV28 . 14
TGTGTCAGCAGTCGTTACGGGTCCCTCAGATCCTCTGAGCAGTACTTC CVSSRYGSLRSSEQYF . TRBJ2-7 TRBV6-5 . 16
TGCGCCAGCAGCCAAGTTGACAGGCCTTCTAACTATGGCTACACCTTC CASSQVDRPSNYGYTF . TRBJ1-2 TRBV4-1 many 16
TGTGCCATCAGTTACTCGGTTCCCACGCGAAGCACCGGGGATCTGTTTTTT CAISYSVPTRSTGDLFF . TRBJ2-2 TRBV6-5 once 17
TGTGCCAGCAGTGATGGGGGAGCTACGCAGTATTTT CASSDGGATQYF . TRBJ2-3 TRBV6-1 few 12
TGTGCCAGCAGCGGGGCTAGCGGACGGAGCTCCTACAATGAGCAGTTTTTC CASSGASGRSSYNEQFF TRBD2 TRBJ2-1 TRBV5-4 . 17
TGTGCCAGCAGTTACGACAATAGTAATCAGCCCCAGCATTTT CASSYDNSNQPQHF . TRBJ1-5 TRBV28 few 14
TGTGCCAGCAGTTTCCTCCGGGACAGGGGACTTAACACTGAAGCTTTCTTT CASSFLRDRGLNTEAFF TRBD1 TRBJ1-1 TRBV12-3/TRBV12-4 many 17
TGTACCAGCAGCATAGACCGACTTATCAATGAGCAGTTCTTC CTSSIDRLINEQFF . TRBJ2-1 TRBV11-2 . 14
TGTGCCAGCGGAACCCGGACTGAGGTCACAGATACGCAGCGTTTT CASGTRTEVTDTQRF . TRBJ2-3 TRBV28 . 15
TGCGCCAGCAGTACCGGGACTAGCGGCTATGAGCAGTTCTTC CASSTGTSGYEQFF TRBD2 TRBJ2-1 TRBV4-1 few 14
TGTGCCAGTAGTCAACCGGACAGAGCGAACACCGGGAAGCTGTTTTTT CASSQPDRANTGKLFF . TRBJ2-2 TRBV6-2/TRBV6-3 . 16
TGCAGCGTTGGTCCCAGGCTGAACACTGAAGCTTTCTTT CSVGPRLNTEAFF . TRBJ1-1 TRBV29-1 . 13
TGTGCTTCCCGAGCCCTGAGCCCCTATGAGCAGTACTTC CASRALSPYEQYF . TRBJ2-7 TRBV11-2 . 13
TGTGCCAGCAGTGAGCGGGACAACTATGGCTACACCTTC CASSERDNYGYTF . TRBJ1-2 TRBV6-2/TRBV6-3 few 13
TGTGCCAGCAGTTTAACAGGGGCTGGGGCCAACGTCCTGGCTTTC CASSLTGAGANVLAF TRBD1 TRBJ2-6 TRBV6-2/TRBV6-3 . 15
TGTGACAGCAGTTTTTCGGCGGGAGGGTCACGGGAGACCCAGTACTTC CDSSFSAGGSRETQYF TRBD2 TRBJ2-5 TRBV12-3/TRBV12-4 . 16
TGTGCCAGCAGACTGCTACGTGGGCGGGCAACTAAGGAAAAACTGTTTTTT CASRLLRGRATKEKLFF . TRBJ1-4 TRBV11-2 . 17
TGTGTCAGCAGCCAACAGGACGTGCCCACCGGGGAGCTGTTTTTC CVSSQQDVPTGELFF . TRBJ2-2 TRBV14 . 15
TGTGCCAGCAGCCAACAAATATGGGGCCCTCAGTATTTT CASSQQIWGPQYF . TRBJ2-3 TRBV14 few 13
TGTGCCAGCAGTTACTCGAGGCTAGTGGGAGGCGCCTACGAGCGGTACTTC CASSYSRLVGGAYERYF . TRBJ2-7 TRBV6-5 . 17
TGTGCCACCAGCAGAGATTGGGCAGTTGAAGCTTTCTTT CATSRDWAVEAFF . TRBJ1-1 TRBV15 . 13
TGTGCCAGCAGGCCTGGACAATCGGTGAAAAACATTCAGTACTTC CASRPGQSVKNIQYF . TRBJ2-4 TRBV6-5 . 15
TGTGCCAGCAGTCCCGGGGCAGGGAGCTACGAGCAGTACTTC CASSPGAGSYEQYF . TRBJ2-7 TRBV6-5 . 14
TGTGCCAGCAGCTCGGGGGAAGGGACTGATACGCAGTATTTT CASSSGEGTDTQYF . TRBJ2-3 TRBV5-8 . 14
TGTGCCGGCAGCCCCTCGGGGCAGGGGAGGGTGAGCACTGAAGCTTTCTTT CAGSPSGQGRVSTEAFF . TRBJ1-1 TRBV11-2 . 17
TGTGCCAGAGGACGAGCCTACGAGCAGTACTTC CARGRAYEQYF . TRBJ2-7 TRBV28 . 11
TGTGCCAGCAGCCTAGACTCTGGCTACAAGCAGTACTTC CASSLDSGYKQYF . TRBJ2-7 TRBV11-2 . 13
TGTGCCAGCAGCCCCAAGCACGCCTACGGGACCGGGAGGAGCATTCAATACTTC CASSPKHAYGTGRSIQYF TRBD2 TRBJ2-4 TRBV11-2 . 18
TGTGCCAGCAGCGAAACTAGCGGAGAGCAGTCCTTC CASSETSGEQSF TRBD2 TRBJ2-1 TRBV28 . 12
TGTGCCAGCAGCTTAGATCTTCCCAAGACCCATGAGCAGTACTTC CASSLDLPKTHEQYF . TRBJ2-7 TRBV11-2 . 15
TGTGCCAGCAGCTTGGGGGGGGCAGGGGGGAAAAATCAGCCCCAGCATTTT CASSLGGAGGKNQPQHF TRBD1 TRBJ1-5 TRBV5-6 . 17
TGCAGTGCCAGAAAACAAGAGACCCAGTACTTC CSARKQETQYF . TRBJ2-5 TRBV20-1 once 11
TGTGCCAGCAGCACAGGATCCGGGACCGAGTACTTC CASSTGSGTEYF . TRBJ2-5 TRBV7-9 few 12
TGTGCCAGCAGCTTCACTCCCGGGACTAGCGGACAAGAGACCCAGTACTTC CASSFTPGTSGQETQYF TRBD2 TRBJ2-5 TRBV11-1 many 17
TGTGCCAGCAGCGTCTACAGGGGCGTGGACACTGAAGCTTTCTTT CASSVYRGVDTEAFF TRBD1 TRBJ1-1 TRBV11-1 . 15
TGTGCCAGCAATACAGCGGGAGGTGCCTACGAGCAGTACTTC CASNTAGGAYEQYF TRBD2 TRBJ2-7 TRBV6-1 . 14
TGTGCCAGCAAAACCGGGGCAGAGAACACCGGGGAGCTGTTTTTT CASKTGAENTGELFF . TRBJ2-2 TRBV6-1 few 15
TGTGCCATCAGCTTTATAGCGGGAGGAGACAGTGAGCAGTTCTTC CAISFIAGGDSEQFF TRBD2 TRBJ2-1 TRBV11-2 . 15
TGCAGCGTTGGGAACAGCGGGGGACCCTACGAGCAGTACTTC CSVGNSGGPYEQYF TRBD2 TRBJ2-7 TRBV29-1 many 14
TGTGCCATCAGTGTTCAGCGGGAGAGCCTAGTATCGGAGACCCAGTACTTC CAISVQRESLVSETQYF TRBD2 TRBJ2-5 TRBV28 . 17
TGTGCCAGCAGTTTAGGGGTTTTTAATGAAAAACTGTTTTTT CASSLGVFNEKLFF . TRBJ1-4 TRBV6-5 few 14
TGCGCCAGCAGCTTGGGCCAAGGCGTCGGCTACACCTTC CASSLGQGVGYTF . TRBJ1-2 TRBV5-1 . 13
TGTACCAGCAGCTTAGCGGGAGGGCCCCCAGATACGCAACATTTT CTSSLAGGPPDTQHF TRBD2 TRBJ2-3 TRBV11-2 . 15
TGTGCCAGCAGCGACGGGACAGCGTACAATGAGCAGTTCTTC CASSDGTAYNEQFF TRBD1 TRBJ2-1 TRBV5-6 few 14
TGTGCCAGCGTATCTGGGGCCAACGTCCTGACTTTC CASVSGANVLTF . TRBJ2-6 TRBV6-5 many 12
TGTACCAGCAGCTTTCAGGGTGCGACGAACACTGAAGCTTTCTTT CTSSFQGATNTEAFF . TRBJ1-1 TRBV5-5 . 15
TGTGCCAGCAGCTTGGCGACATTTCCCTACGAGCAGTACTTC CASSLATFPYEQYF . TRBJ2-7 TRBV5-4 . 14
TGTGCCACACTGATCACGGACGTTAATTCACCCCTCCACTTT CATLITDVNSPLHF . TRBJ1-6 TRBV11-2 . 14
TGTAGCGTTGAAGGCAGTGTCCGGAGCAGGGGTGAGGGCTACACCTTC CSVEGSVRSRGEGYTF . TRBJ1-2 TRBV29-1 . 16
TGTGCCAGCCATCAGGGCGGGGCGTTGAACACTGAAGCTTTCTTT CASHQGGALNTEAFF . TRBJ1-1 TRBV12-3/TRBV12-4 . 15
TGTGCCGCCACAGGATTCTATAGCAATCAGCCCCAGCATTTT CAATGFYSNQPQHF . TRBJ1-5 TRBV6-1 many 14
TGTGCCAGCAGCTTGGGTACAGGATCTGAGGCCAACGTCCTGACTTTC CASSLGTGSEANVLTF . TRBJ2-6 TRBV11-3 . 16
TGTGCCAGCAGCAAAGGACTAGTGGGGTACACAGATACGCAGTATTTT CASSKGLVGYTDTQYF TRBD2 TRBJ2-3 TRBV28 . 16